This T cell receptor (beta chain) was identified in a study of blood T cell repertoires in COVID-19. Some clones are missing from TCRdb's copy, which holds only in-frame ones; the method was immunoSEQ multiplex PCR. The repertoire holds 400,000 or so clones, with 75% to 90% as singletons. The CDR3 sequence is 14 residues long. Germline lookup yields CDR1 SGHRS and CDR2 YFSETQ. Trimming took off 0 bases at V and 8 bases at J, with 12 bases between the two ends. This clone was seen just once. The genes are TRBV5-1 and TRBJ2-1; D gene unclear. Sequencing input: PBMCs or T cells enriched from blood (not recorded which). This sequence was found in a man aged 25 to 40 who had recovered from COVID-19. CDR3 sequence (DNA): TGCGCCAGCAGCTTGGGACTTCGGTCGGATGAGCAGTTCTTC. The encoded protein is CASSLGLRSDEQFF.